This T cell receptor beta chain derives from a study of OX40 agonist ivuxolimab in advanced cancers. Study background: Ivuxolimab is a fully human IgG2 antibody that activates OX40 (CD134). Patients received intravenous ivuxolimab every 2 weeks at 0.01 to 10 mg/kg. Hepatocellular carcinoma, melanoma, renal cell or head and neck cancer affected the dose-escalation patients.

Blood sampling took place at baseline, cycle 4 day 1, and cycle 7 day 1. Sequenced by immunoSEQ multiplex PCR; TCRdb stores in-frame clones only, minus some. The sample consists of tens of thousands of clones, more than 70% of them appearing once. The CDR3 has 14 amino acids. The junction had 9 bases not matched to a gene; V was cut back by 3 bases and J by 7 bases. Germline CDR1 is SGDLS and CDR2 is YYNGEE. The chain couples TRBV9 to TRBJ1-2; 7 nucleotides line up with TRBD1. The source material was CD4+ or CD8+ T cells sorted from blood, sampled in a trial of the OX40 agonist ivuxolimab. The source of this sequence is an adult with an advanced solid tumor such as melanoma, head and neck, liver or kidney cancer. This CDR3 reads CASSAEQGTFGYTF. The CDR3 DNA reads TGTGCCAGCAGCGCGGAACAGGGGACTTTTGGCTACACCTTC.